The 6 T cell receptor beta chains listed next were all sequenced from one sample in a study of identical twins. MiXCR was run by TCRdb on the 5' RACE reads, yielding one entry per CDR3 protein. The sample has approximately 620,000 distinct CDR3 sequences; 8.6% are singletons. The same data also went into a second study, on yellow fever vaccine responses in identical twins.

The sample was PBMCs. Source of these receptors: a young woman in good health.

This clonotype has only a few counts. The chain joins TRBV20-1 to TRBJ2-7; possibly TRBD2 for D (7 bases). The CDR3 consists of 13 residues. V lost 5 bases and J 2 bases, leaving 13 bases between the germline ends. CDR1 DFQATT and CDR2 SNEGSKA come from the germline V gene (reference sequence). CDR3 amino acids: CSARRGPAYEQYF. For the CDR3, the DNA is TGCAGTGCTCGGCGGGGGCCTGCCTACGAGCAGTACTTC.

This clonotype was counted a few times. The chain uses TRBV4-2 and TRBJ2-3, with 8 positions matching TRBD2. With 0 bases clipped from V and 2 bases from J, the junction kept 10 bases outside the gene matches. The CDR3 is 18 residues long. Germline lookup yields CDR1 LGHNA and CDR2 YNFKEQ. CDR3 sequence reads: CASSQDTPTSGYTDTQYF. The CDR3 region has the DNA TGTGCCAGCAGCCAAGATACCCCTACTAGCGGCTACACAGATACGCAGTATTTT.

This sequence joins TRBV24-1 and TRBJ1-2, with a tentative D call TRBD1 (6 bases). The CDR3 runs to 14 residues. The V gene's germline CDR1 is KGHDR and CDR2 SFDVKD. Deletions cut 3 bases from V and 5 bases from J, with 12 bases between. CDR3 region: CATSDPRTAYGYTF. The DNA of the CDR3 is TGTGCCACCAGTGATCCAAGGACAGCTTATGGCTACACCTTC.

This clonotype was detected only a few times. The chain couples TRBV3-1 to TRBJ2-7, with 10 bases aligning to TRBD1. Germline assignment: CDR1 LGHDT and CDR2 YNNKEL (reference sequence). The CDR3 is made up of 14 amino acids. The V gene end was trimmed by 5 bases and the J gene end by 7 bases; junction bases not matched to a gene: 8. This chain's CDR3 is CASSFRQGANEQYF. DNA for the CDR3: TGTGCCAGCAGCTTTCGACAGGGGGCTAATGAGCAGTACTTC.

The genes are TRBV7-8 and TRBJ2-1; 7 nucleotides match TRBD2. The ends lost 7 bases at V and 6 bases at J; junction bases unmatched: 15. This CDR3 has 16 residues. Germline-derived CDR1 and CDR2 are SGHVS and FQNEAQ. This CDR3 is CASTLSGAEVGNEQFF. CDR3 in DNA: TGTGCCAGCACCCTGAGCGGGGCGGAAGTGGGCAATGAGCAGTTCTTC.

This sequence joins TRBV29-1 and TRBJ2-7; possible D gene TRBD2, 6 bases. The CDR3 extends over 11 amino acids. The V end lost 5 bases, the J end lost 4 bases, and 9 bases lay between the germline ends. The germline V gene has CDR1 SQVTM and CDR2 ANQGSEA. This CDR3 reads CSVRLVYEQYF. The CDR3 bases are TGCAGCGTTCGACTAGTTTACGAGCAGTACTTC.